This entry concerns a single T cell receptor (beta chain). Its antigen is unidentified. This specimen comes from a study of PD-L1 blockade in urothelial cancer. Each PCR received spiked synthetic TCR analog templates. Only in-frame clones appear in the TCRdb table, and some are missing; sequencing was by immunoSEQ multiplex PCR. The data show tens of thousands of clones, roughly 87% seen once. General study findings and limits: Durable-benefit patients had greater expansion of tumor-associated blood clones at 3 weeks.

Germline lookup yields CDR1 SGHRS and CDR2 YFSETQ. CDR3 length equals 15 residues. V gave up 0 bases and J gave up 10 bases, with 16 bases separating them. The chain combines TRBV5-1 with TRBJ1-4, with a weak D call TRBD1 (6 bases). Sequencing was performed on PBMCs, taken around atezolizumab (anti-PD-L1) treatment. The clonotype originates from a man in his 70s with urothelial cancer. The CDR3 protein is CASSLEGVTPGKLFF. CDR3 nucleotides: TGCGCCAGCAGCTTGGAGGGGGTCACTCCTGGAAAACTGTTTTTT. Full variable domain (missing parts from reference TRBV5-1 and TRBJ1-4): KAGVTQTPRYLIKTRGQQVTLSCSPISGHRSVSWYQQTPGQGLQFLFEYFSETQRNKGNFPGRFSGRQFSNSRSEMNVSTLELGDSALYLCASSLEGVTPGKLFFGSGTQLSVL.